This T cell receptor (beta chain) was retrieved from a study of T cell responses to AZD1222 COVID-19 vaccine. Findings and caveats of the study: Targets within unmutated variant regions were reportedly found for nearly half of spike-specific TCRs. Baseline seropositivity occurred in only a handful of AZD1222 recipients. Clonal diversity may have been underestimated, and the donors were mostly white British, with more females than males.

In regard to this clone: Antigen unknown.

The protocol was immunoSEQ multiplex PCR, while the TCRdb copy is restricted to in-frame clones and leaves out a portion. The sample shows about 110,000 clones, over 85% of them seen only once. This sample comprised peripheral blood, obtained 28 days after the second AZD1222 dose. The receptor's source is an adult who received the AZD1222 COVID-19 vaccine.

The CDR3 spells CASSPSGTGGFESGEKLFF. DNA of the CDR3: TGCGCCAGCAGCCCCTCCGGGACAGGGGGCTTTGAGTCGGGTGAAAAACTGTTTTTT. The chain is built from TRBV4-1 and TRBJ1-4, with 12 bases identical to TRBD1. The CDR3 spans 19 residues. V trimming: 4 bases; J trimming: 7 bases; junction bases outside the gene matches: 16. CDR1 and CDR2 (germline): MGHRA, YSYEKL.